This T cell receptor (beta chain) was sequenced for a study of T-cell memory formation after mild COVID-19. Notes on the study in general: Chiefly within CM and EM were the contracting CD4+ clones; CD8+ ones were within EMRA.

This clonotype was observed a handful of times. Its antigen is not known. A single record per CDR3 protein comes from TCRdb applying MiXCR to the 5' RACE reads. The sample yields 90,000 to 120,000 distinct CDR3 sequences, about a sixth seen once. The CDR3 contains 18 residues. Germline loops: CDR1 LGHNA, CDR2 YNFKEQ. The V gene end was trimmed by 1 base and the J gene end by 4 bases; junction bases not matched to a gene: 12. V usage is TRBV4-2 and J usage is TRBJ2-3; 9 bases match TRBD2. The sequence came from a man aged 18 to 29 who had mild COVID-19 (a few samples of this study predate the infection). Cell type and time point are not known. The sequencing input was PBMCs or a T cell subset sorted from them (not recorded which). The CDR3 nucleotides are TGTGCCAGCAGCCAAGTTGGGTCGCGGGGGGGCTTCTCAGATACGCAGTATTTT. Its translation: CASSQVGSRGGFSDTQYF.